The TCR beta chain described here comes from a study of CD8 T cells in ankylosing spondylitis. TCRdb re-derived calls from the 5' RACE reads in MiXCR, one entry per CDR3 protein. The repertoire holds approximately 540,000 distinct CDR3 sequences, with about an eighth as singletons. CDR3 length: 14 amino acids. CDR1 is MGHRA, CDR2 YSYEKL, per germline. Trimming took off 0 bases at V and 2 bases at J, with 8 bases between the two ends. There are a few counts of this clonotype. Its antigen is not known. Whole-study results and caveats: A motif in TCR beta, a set of about eight highly homologous variants, appeared characteristic of ankylosing spondylitis blood. Peripheral blood held disease-linked clones only at relatively low frequency, and these were CD8+.

This chain joins TRBV4-1 and TRBJ2-7; possibly TRBD2 for D (5 bases). The receptor's source is a male donor with ankylosing spondylitis. The sample taken for sequencing was blood, either unsorted or a sorted T cell fraction (not recorded which). CDR3 in amino acids: CASSQDWETYEQYF. CDR3 nucleotide sequence: TGCGCCAGCAGCCAAGATTGGGAGACCTACGAGCAGTACTTC.